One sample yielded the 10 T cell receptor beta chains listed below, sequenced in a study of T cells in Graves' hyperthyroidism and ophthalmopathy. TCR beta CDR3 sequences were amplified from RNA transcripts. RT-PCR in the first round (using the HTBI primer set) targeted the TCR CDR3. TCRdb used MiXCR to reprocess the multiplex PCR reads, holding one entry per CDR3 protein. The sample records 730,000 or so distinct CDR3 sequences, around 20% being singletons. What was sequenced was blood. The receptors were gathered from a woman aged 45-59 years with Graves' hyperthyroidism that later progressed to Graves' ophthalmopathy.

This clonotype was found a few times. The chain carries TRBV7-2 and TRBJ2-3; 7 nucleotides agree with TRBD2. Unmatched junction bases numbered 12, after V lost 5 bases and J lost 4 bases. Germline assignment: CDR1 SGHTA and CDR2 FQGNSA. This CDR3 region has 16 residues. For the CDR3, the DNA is TGTGCCAGCAGCGGAGGACTAGTGTCTCTTTCAGATACGCAGTATTTT. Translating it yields CASSGGLVSLSDTQYF.

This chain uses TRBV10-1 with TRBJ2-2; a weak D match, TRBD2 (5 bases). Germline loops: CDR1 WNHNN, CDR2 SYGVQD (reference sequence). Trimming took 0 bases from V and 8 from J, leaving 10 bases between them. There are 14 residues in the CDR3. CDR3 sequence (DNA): TGCGCCAGCAGTGAGTCGAGAGGGTCGGGGGAGCTGTTTTTT. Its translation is CASSESRGSGELFF.

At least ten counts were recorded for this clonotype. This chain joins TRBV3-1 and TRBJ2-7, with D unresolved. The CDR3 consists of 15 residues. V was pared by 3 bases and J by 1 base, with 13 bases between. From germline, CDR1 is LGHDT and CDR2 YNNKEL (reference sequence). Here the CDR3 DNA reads TGTGCCAGCAGCCAGGACCCCCGGACGTCCTACGAGCAGTACTTC. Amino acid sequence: CASSQDPRTSYEQYF.

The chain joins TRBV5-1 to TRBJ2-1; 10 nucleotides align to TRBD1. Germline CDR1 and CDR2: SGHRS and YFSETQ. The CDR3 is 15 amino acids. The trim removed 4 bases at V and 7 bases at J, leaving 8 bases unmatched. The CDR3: CASSVDRGRENEQFF. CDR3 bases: TGCGCCAGCAGCGTCGACAGGGGGCGCGAAAATGAGCAGTTCTTC.

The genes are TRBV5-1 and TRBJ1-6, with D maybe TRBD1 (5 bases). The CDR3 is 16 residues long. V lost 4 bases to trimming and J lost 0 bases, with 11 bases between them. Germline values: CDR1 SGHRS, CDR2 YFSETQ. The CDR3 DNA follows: TGCGCCAGCAGCCCAGGGACGAGCTCCTATAATTCACCCCTCCACTTT. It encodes CASSPGTSSYNSPLHF.

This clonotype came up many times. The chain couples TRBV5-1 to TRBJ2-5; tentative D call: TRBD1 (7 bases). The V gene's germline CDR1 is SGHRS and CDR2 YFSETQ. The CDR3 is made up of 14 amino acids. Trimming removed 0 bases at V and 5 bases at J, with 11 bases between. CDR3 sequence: CASSLAQGRETQYF. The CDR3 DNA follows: TGCGCCAGCAGCTTGGCACAGGGGAGGGAGACCCAGTACTTC. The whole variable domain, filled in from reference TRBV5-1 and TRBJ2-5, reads KAGVTQTPRYLIKTRGQQVTLSCSPISGHRSVSWYQQTPGQGLQFLFEYFSETQRNKGNFPGRFSGRQFSNSRSEMNVSTLELGDSALYLCASSLAQGRETQYFGPGTRLLVL.

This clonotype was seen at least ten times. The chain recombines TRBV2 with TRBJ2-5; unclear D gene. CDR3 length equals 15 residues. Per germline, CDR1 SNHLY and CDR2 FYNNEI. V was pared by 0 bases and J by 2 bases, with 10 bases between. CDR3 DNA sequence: TGTGCCAGCAGTGAAGCGTTTACCGAACAAGAGACCCAGTACTTC. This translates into CASSEAFTEQETQYF. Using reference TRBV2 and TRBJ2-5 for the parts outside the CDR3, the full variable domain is EPEVTQTPSHQVTQMGQEVILRCVPISNHLYFYWYRQILGQKVEFLVSFYNNEISEKSEIFDDQFSVERPDGSNFTLKIRSTKLEDSAMYFCASSEAFTEQETQYFGPGTRLLVL.

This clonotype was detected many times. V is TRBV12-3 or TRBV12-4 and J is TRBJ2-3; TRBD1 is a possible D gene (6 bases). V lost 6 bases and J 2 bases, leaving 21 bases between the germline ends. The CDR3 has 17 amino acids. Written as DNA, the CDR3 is TGTGCCAGCAGCAAGAGAATCGGGACACAGTACACAGATACGCAGTATTTT. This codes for CASSKRIGTQYTDTQYF.

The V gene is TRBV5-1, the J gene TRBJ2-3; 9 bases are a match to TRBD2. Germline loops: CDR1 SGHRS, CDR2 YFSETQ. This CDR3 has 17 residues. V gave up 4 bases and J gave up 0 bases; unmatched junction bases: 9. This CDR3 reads CASSRGILAGSTDTQYF. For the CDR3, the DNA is TGCGCCAGCAGCCGTGGCATCCTAGCGGGGAGCACAGATACGCAGTATTTT.

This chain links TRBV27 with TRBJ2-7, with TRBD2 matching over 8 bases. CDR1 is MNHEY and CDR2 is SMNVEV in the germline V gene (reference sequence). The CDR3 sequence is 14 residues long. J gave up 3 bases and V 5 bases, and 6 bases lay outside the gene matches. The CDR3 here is CASSERGPVYEQYF. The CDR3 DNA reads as TGTGCCAGCAGTGAGCGGGGGCCTGTCTACGAGCAGTACTTC.